This T cell receptor beta chain was captured in a study of T cells after yellow fever vaccination. This clonotype was seen a single time. The CDR3 covers 13 residues. Germline CDR1 reads MNHEY; CDR2 reads SVGEGT. The ends were cut back, 6 bases at V and 5 bases at J, with 13 bases in the middle. A process of 5'RACE template switching, which added a universal primer site and UMIs, was used to make TCR cDNA. TCRdb re-derived calls from the 5' RACE reads in MiXCR, one entry per CDR3 protein. The table shows 400,000 or so distinct CDR3 sequences, with about 17% occurring only once. The chain combines TRBV6-2 or TRBV6-3 with TRBJ2-5; D unclear. The input for sequencing was PBMCs, taken before the yellow fever booster vaccination. This sequence was found in a young man who received the YFV17D yellow fever vaccine. The CDR3 is CASRLSSAETQYF. DNA of the CDR3: TGTGCCAGCAGATTAAGTTCGGCCGAGACCCAGTACTTC.